These 18 T cell receptor beta chains were sequenced from one sample in a study of shared clonotypes between healthy human individuals. Only in-frame clones appear in the TCRdb table, and some are missing; sequencing was by immunoSEQ multiplex PCR. The sample consists of about 2,500,000 clones, around 94% of them appearing once. Sequencing was carried out using naive CD4+ T cells sorted from blood. Subset indicated: CD45RA+ positively selected. All receptors come from a man between 18 and 35 years old in good health.

The rearrangement uses TRBV5-1 and TRBJ1-4; TRBD1 is a possible D gene (5 bases). CDR1 is SGHRS and CDR2 is YFSETQ in the germline V gene. The ends were cut back, 5 bases at V and 0 bases at J, with 8 bases in the middle. The CDR3 is made up of 14 amino acids. CDR3 protein: CASRRDATNEKLFF. Here the CDR3 DNA reads TGCGCCAGCAGAAGGGACGCAACTAATGAAAAACTGTTTTTT.

About this clone: Other nucleotide sequences in the sample specify the same CDR3. The CDR3 DNA is TGTGCCAGCAGTGAGGAAGGTAGCAATCAGCCCCAGCATTTT. It translates to CASSEEGSNQPQHF. The rearrangement uses TRBV2 and TRBJ1-5; D is uncertain. The CDR3 is 14 amino acids. The germline CDR1 and CDR2 sequences are SNHLY and FYNNEI. Trimming removed 3 bases at V and 0 bases at J, with 6 bases between.

This clone was observed a few times. The chain employs TRBV2 and TRBJ1-6; D call uncertain. V shed 0 bases and J shed 4 bases, with 7 bases lying between them. The length of the CDR3 is 15 residues. Germline V CDR1 and CDR2: SNHLY, FYNNEI. The CDR3 loop reads CASSEAPGYNSPLHF. For the CDR3, the DNA is TGTGCCAGCAGTGAAGCCCCCGGTTATAATTCACCCCTCCACTTT.

The chain couples TRBV5-1 to TRBJ2-7, with 8 bases aligning to TRBD2. The junction had 13 bases not matched to a gene; V was cut back by 0 bases and J by 5 bases. This CDR3 is built from 17 residues. Germline V gene data show CDR1 as SGHRS and CDR2 as YFSETQ. CDR3: CASSLEEVLGTRNEQYF. The CDR3 region has the DNA TGCGCCAGCAGCTTGGAGGAGGTTTTGGGGACTAGAAACGAGCAGTACTTC.

The chain couples TRBV4-1 to TRBJ1-3, with 11 nucleotides matching TRBD1. The ends lost 4 bases at V and 0 bases at J; junction bases unmatched: 5. The CDR3 is 17 amino acids. CDR1 and CDR2 (germline): MGHRA, YSYEKL. The CDR3 DNA follows: TGCGCCAGCAGCCCCCCCGGGACAGGGGGCTCTGGAAACACCATATATTTT. This translates into CASSPPGTGGSGNTIYF.

The chain joins TRBV30 to TRBJ2-3, with D perhaps assigned TRBD1 or TRBD2 (5 bases each). Trimming took 1 base from V and 2 from J, leaving 13 bases between them. CDR3 size: 15 residues. Germline-derived CDR1 and CDR2 are GTSNPN and SVGIG (reference sequence). The CDR3 nucleotides are TGTGCCTGGAGTGGAACCCGGGGCCTCACAGATACGCAGTATTTT. Residues: CAWSGTRGLTDTQYF.

The chain carries TRBV11-3 and TRBJ1-5; 9 bases match TRBD1. Looked up from germline, CDR1 is SGHNT and CDR2 is YENEEA. The V segment lost 1 base and the J segment 6 bases; nucleotides outside the gene matches: 1. CDR3 length: 14 amino acids. CDR3 nucleotides: TGTGCCAGCAGCTTAGGACAGGGGGTTCAGCCCCAGCATTTT. As protein: CASSLGQGVQPQHF. The variable domain in full, completed from reference TRBV11-3 and TRBJ1-5, reads EAGVVQSPRYKIIEKKQPVAFWCNPISGHNTLYWYLQNLGQGPELLIRYENEEAVDDSQLPKDRFSAERLKGVDSTLKIQPAELGDSAVYLCASSLGQGVQPQHFGDGTRLSIL.

This sequence joins TRBV4-1 and TRBJ1-5; TRBD1 matches at 8 bases. The trim removed 6 bases at V and 0 bases at J, leaving 4 bases unmatched. Germline CDR1 is MGHRA and CDR2 is YSYEKL. The CDR3 runs to 15 residues. In DNA, the CDR3 is TGCGCCAGCAGGGACAGGGTCGTTAGCAATCAGCCCCAGCATTTT. It encodes CASRDRVVSNQPQHF.

V usage is TRBV6-5 and J usage is TRBJ2-7; 10 bases agree with TRBD2. Germline assignment: CDR1 MNHEY and CDR2 SVGAGI. The trim removed 0 bases at V and 2 bases at J, leaving 4 bases unmatched. The CDR3 contains 16 residues. The CDR3 DNA sequence: TGTGCCAGCAGTTACTCGCTAGCGGGGGCGACCTACGAGCAGTACTTC. This codes for CASSYSLAGATYEQYF.

The rearrangement uses TRBV5-1 and TRBJ2-2, with 7 nucleotides matching TRBD2. J was trimmed by 7 bases and V by 4 bases; bases with no gene match: 13. There are 16 residues in the CDR3. CDR1 and CDR2 from the germline V gene are SGHRS and YFSETQ. The CDR3 here is CASSPLGGDEVGELFF. The CDR3 DNA is TGCGCCAGCAGCCCCCTGGGGGGGGATGAGGTCGGGGAGCTGTTTTTT.

CDR3 amino acids: CASSQGTGSPYEQYF. The CDR3 nucleotides read TGCGCCAGCAGCCAAGGGACAGGCTCCCCCTACGAGCAGTACTTC. The chain employs TRBV4-3 and TRBJ2-7; TRBD1 matches at 7 bases. Germline V lookup: CDR1 LGHNA, CDR2 YSLEER. Trimming cost V 1 base and J 2 bases; bases outside gene matches: 5. This CDR3 is built from 15 residues.

The chain joins TRBV6-1 to TRBJ2-1, with D perhaps matching TRBD2 (6 bases). The CDR3 totals 13 residues. V was cut by 4 bases and J by 8 bases, with 12 bases left in between. CDR1 MNHNS and CDR2 SASEGT come from the germline V gene. CDR3 in amino acids: CASSAGLFYEQFF. The CDR3, as DNA: TGTGCCAGCAGTGCGGGACTCTTCTATGAGCAGTTCTTC.

V is TRBV7-2 and J is TRBJ1-2, with D possibly being TRBD1 (6 bases). The V gene lost 5 bases and the J gene lost 1 base, with 14 bases spanning the gap. Germline CDR1 is SGHTA and CDR2 is FQGNSA. The CDR3 has 15 residues. CDR3 sequence reads: CASSAGWDINYGYTF. The CDR3 nucleotides read TGTGCCAGCAGCGCCGGGTGGGACATTAACTATGGCTACACCTTC.

This chain connects TRBV5-8 to TRBJ2-1; the D is unclear. V was pared by 1 base and J by 4 bases, with 6 bases between. The CDR3 sequence is 13 residues long. Germline CDR1 and CDR2: SGHTS and YDEGEE. The DNA of the CDR3 is TGTGCCAGCAGCTTGAGTGCTTACAATGAGCAGTTCTTC. Translated, it gives CASSLSAYNEQFF.

This chain links TRBV5-6 with TRBJ2-3; D uncertain. The germline gives CDR1 SGHDT, CDR2 YYEEEE. V gave up 5 bases and J gave up 1 base, with 8 bases separating them. This CDR3 comprises 13 residues. The chain's CDR3 is CASSLPRTDTQYF. The CDR3, as DNA: TGTGCCAGCAGTTTACCTCGCACAGATACGCAGTATTTT.

This chain links TRBV6-5 with TRBJ1-6; D gene unclear. This CDR3 has 16 amino acids. The V gene lost 4 bases and the J gene lost 4 bases, with 14 bases spanning the gap. Germline V lookup: CDR1 MNHEY, CDR2 SVGAGI. The CDR3 DNA follows: TGTGCCAGCAGTTTACAAGGAACGGTTTATAATTCACCCCTCCACTTT. This sequence encodes CASSLQGTVYNSPLHF.

The V gene is TRBV11-2, the J gene TRBJ2-3, with 8 nucleotides matching TRBD1. CDR3 length: 15 amino acids. The germline CDR1 and CDR2 sequences are SGHAT and FQNNGV. Trimming at V came to 3 bases and at J to 3 bases, leaving 5 bases not matched to a gene. The CDR3 reads CASSLSGQGTDTQYF. The CDR3 nucleotides are TGTGCCAGCAGCTTGTCTGGACAGGGTACAGATACGCAGTATTTT. The full variable domain, with the rest looked up from reference TRBV11-2 and TRBJ2-3, is EAGVAQSPRYKIIEKRQSVAFWCNPISGHATLYWYQQILGQGPKLLIQFQNNGVVDDSQLPKDRFSAERLKGVDSTLKIQPAKLEDSAVYLCASSLSGQGTDTQYFGPGTRLTVL.

This chain connects TRBV30 to TRBJ1-1; a possible D gene is TRBD1 (6 bases). This CDR3 contains 14 residues. V shed 3 bases and J shed 3 bases, with 14 bases lying between them. CDR1 and CDR2 from the germline V gene are GTSNPN and SVGIG (reference sequence). In DNA form, the CDR3 reads TGTGCCTGGAGGACGGGGGACACTTACACTGAAGCTTTCTTT. Amino acid sequence: CAWRTGDTYTEAFF. The variable domain in full, with the rest retrieved from reference TRBV30 and TRBJ1-1, is SQTIHQWPATLVQPVGSPLSLECTVEGTSNPNLYWYRQAAGRGLQLLFYSVGIGQISSEVPQNLSASRPQDRQFILSSKKLLLSDSGFYLCAWRTGDTYTEAFFGQGTRLTVV.